The 17 T cell receptor beta chains below all came from one sample that was sequenced in a study of blood T cell repertoires in COVID-19. The protocol was immunoSEQ multiplex PCR, while the TCRdb copy is restricted to in-frame clones and leaves out a portion. The data show about 200,000 clones, about 88% seen once. Sequencing was done on a sample of peripheral blood. The receptors stem from a woman in her fifties or sixties with COVID-19, enrolled during active disease.

The rearrangement uses TRBV6-5 and TRBJ2-7; maybe TRBD1 (5 bases). V was shortened by 8 bases and J by 5 bases, with 10 bases between the two germline ends. The germline gives CDR1 MNHEY, CDR2 SVGAGI. CDR3 length equals 11 residues. CDR3 DNA sequence: TGTGCCAGCTCCCCAGGGCACGAGCAGTACGTC. Protein: CASSPGHEQYV.

The rearrangement joins TRBV29-1 to TRBJ1-1, with 8 positions matching TRBD1. The length of the CDR3 is 12 residues. Germline V gene data show CDR1 as SQVTM and CDR2 as ANQGSEA. V was pared by 7 bases and J by 7 bases, with 8 bases of the junction left unmatched. The CDR3 DNA reads TGCAGCGCGCGGACAGGGAAAAGTGAAGCTTTCTTT. This gives the protein CSARTGKSEAFF. The full variable domain, rest sourced from reference TRBV29-1 and TRBJ1-1, is SAVISQKPSRDICQRGTSLTIQCQVDSQVTMMFWYRQQPGQSLTLIATANQGSEATYESGFVIDKFPISRPNLTFSTLTVSNMSPEDSSIYLCSARTGKSEAFFGQGTRLTVV.

This clone has just a few counts. This chain joins TRBV4-1 and TRBJ1-1; D remains ambiguous. The CDR3 extends over 15 amino acids. The germline V and J ends were trimmed by 0 bases and 4 bases, with 12 bases remaining between them. Per the germline V gene, CDR1 is MGHRA and CDR2 is YSYEKL. CDR3 amino acids: CASSQEAGMATEAFF. The CDR3 DNA reads as TGCGCCAGCAGCCAAGAAGCCGGGATGGCCACTGAAGCTTTCTTT.

The V call is TRBV24-1, the J call TRBJ2-1, with TRBD1 matching 9 bases. This CDR3 is built from 12 residues. In germline, CDR1 is KGHDR, CDR2 SFDVKD. After removal of 10 bases from V and 4 bases from J, the junction contained 1 base not matched to a gene. The DNA of the CDR3 is TGTGCCACGGGACAGGGTTACAATGAGCAGTTCTTC. Protein sequence: CATGQGYNEQFF.

The chain carries TRBV19 and TRBJ1-2, with D possibly matching TRBD1 (5 bases). CDR3 length: 13 amino acids. Germline V gene sequence: CDR1 LNHDA, CDR2 SQIVND (reference sequence). V lost 5 bases and J 4 bases, leaving 11 bases between the germline ends. As DNA, the CDR3 is TGTGCCAGTAGTTTGACAGCCTCCTATGGCTACACCTTC. Its protein is CASSLTASYGYTF.

The chain carries TRBV6-2 or TRBV6-3 and TRBJ1-2; 8 nucleotides match TRBD1. Germline CDR1 and CDR2: MNHEY and SVGEGT. Trimming cost V 2 bases and J 8 bases; bases outside gene matches: 10. This CDR3 has 15 residues. The CDR3 sequence is CASSYLSQGAEGYTF. The CDR3 DNA sequence: TGTGCCAGCAGTTACCTATCTCAGGGGGCGGAAGGCTACACCTTC.

This clone was counted once. The V and J genes are TRBV10-3 and TRBJ1-5, with D perhaps matching TRBD1 (5 bases). CDR1 is ENHRY, CDR2 SYGVKD, per germline. V dropped 6 bases and J dropped 1 base, with 10 bases sitting between them. The CDR3 loop spans 14 amino acids. In nucleotides, the CDR3 is TGTGCCATCAGCGACGGGGGGAGCAATCAGCCCCAGCATTTT. It codes for CAISDGGSNQPQHF.

This clone was found once. The V gene is TRBV15, the J gene TRBJ2-7; 9 bases agree with TRBD2. The CDR3 consists of 15 residues. Trimming took 2 bases from V and 2 from J; bases not matched to a gene: 4. CDR1 is LNHNV, CDR2 YYDKDF, per germline (reference sequence). DNA for the CDR3: TGTGCCACCAGCAGACAGCGGGGGGCCACCTACGAGCAGTACGTC. As protein: CATSRQRGATYEQYV.

This clone was seen once. The chain uses TRBV18 and TRBJ1-4; TRBD1 aligns across 10 bases. CDR3 length equals 15 residues. The V gene end was trimmed by 3 bases and the J gene end by 7 bases; junction bases not matched to a gene: 5. Germline CDR1 KGHSH, CDR2 LQKENI. CDR3 nucleotides: TGTGCCAGCTCACCGAATCGGGACAGGGGTGAAAAACTGTTTTTT. It translates to CASSPNRDRGEKLFF.

V and J are TRBV10-3 and TRBJ1-1; 7 bases are shared with TRBD1. In germline, CDR1 is ENHRY, CDR2 SYGVKD. The V gene end was trimmed by 2 bases and the J gene end by 10 bases; junction bases not matched to a gene: 4. The CDR3 has 12 amino acids. The CDR3 bases are TGTGCCATCAGTGAGCCGACAGGGTCAGCTTTCTTT. Translation: CAISEPTGSAFF.

The genes are TRBV9 and TRBJ1-3, with 7 bases fitting TRBD1. Per the germline V gene, CDR1 is SGDLS and CDR2 is YYNGEE. This CDR3 is built from 15 residues. J gave up 2 bases and V 4 bases, and 6 bases lay outside the gene matches. CDR3 coding DNA: TGTGCCAGCAGCCCGACAGGGAGTCCTGGAAACACCATATATTTT. Amino acids: CASSPTGSPGNTIYF. Together with reference TRBV9 and TRBJ1-3, the CDR3 gives the full variable domain: DSGVTQTPKHLITATGQRVTLRCSPRSGDLSVYWYQQSLDQGLQFLIQYYNGEERAKGNILERFSAQQFPDLHSELNLSSLELGDSALYFCASSPTGSPGNTIYFGEGSWLTVV.

V usage is TRBV4-2 and J usage is TRBJ2-2; 9 bases are shared with TRBD1. The CDR3 is 18 amino acids. The trim removed 0 bases at V and 4 bases at J, leaving 9 bases unmatched. Germline CDR1 reads LGHNA; CDR2 reads YNFKEQ. The CDR3 region is CASSQDLDRGFSTGELFF. As DNA, the CDR3 is TGTGCCAGCAGCCAAGATTTGGACAGGGGATTTAGCACCGGGGAGCTGTTTTTT.

This chain connects TRBV5-6 to TRBJ1-2; weak D call: TRBD1 (6 bases). V lost 7 bases to trimming and J lost 5 bases, with 21 bases between them. Per germline, CDR1 SGHDT and CDR2 YYEEEE. The CDR3 is 15 residues long. DNA of the CDR3: TGTGCCAGCCGAACTCGGGGGGGCTCAGGGTATGGCTACACCTTC. Its translation: CASRTRGGSGYGYTF.

This sequence joins TRBV29-1 and TRBJ1-2, with D possibly TRBD1 on 6 matching bases. There are 11 residues in the CDR3. CDR1 is SQVTM and CDR2 is ANQGSEA in the germline V gene. The CDR3 protein is CGEGDDYGYTF. Here the CDR3 DNA reads TGCGGAGAGGGGGACGACTATGGCTACACCTTC.

The chain carries TRBV2 and TRBJ1-1; TRBD1 might be the D (6 bases). The CDR3 has 13 residues. Germline CDR1 and CDR2: SNHLY and FYNNEI. The V gene lost 7 bases and the J gene lost 5 bases, with 14 bases spanning the gap. The DNA of the CDR3 is TGTGCCAGCACCCGGGAGGGGGTGACTGAAGCTTTCTTT. It encodes CASTREGVTEAFF.

This clone was detected only a few times. The genes are TRBV6-5 and TRBJ1-1; D may be TRBD1 (6 bases). Deletions cut 6 bases from V and 0 bases from J, with 14 bases between. Germline V CDR1 and CDR2: MNHEY, SVGAGI. The CDR3 length is 15 residues. CDR3 in amino acids: CASRREGGVNTEAFF. The CDR3 DNA reads TGTGCCAGCAGACGAGAAGGGGGAGTGAACACTGAAGCTTTCTTT.

This sequence joins TRBV2 and TRBJ1-1; 7 positions agree with TRBD1. The CDR3 runs to 13 residues. CDR1 is SNHLY and CDR2 is FYNNEI in the germline V gene. J gave up 1 base and V 7 bases, and 3 bases lay outside the gene matches. CDR3 DNA sequence: TGTGCCAGCACTAGACAGGGGAACACTGAAGCTTTCTTT. Translated, it gives CASTRQGNTEAFF. Full variable domain (missing parts from reference TRBV2 and TRBJ1-1): EPEVTQTPSHQVTQMGQEVILRCVPISNHLYFYWYRQILGQKVEFLVSFYNNEISEKSEIFDDQFSVERPDGSNFTLKIRSTKLEDSAMYFCASTRQGNTEAFFGQGTRLTVV.